These T cell receptor beta chains were read from a single sample in a study of CD8 T cells in ankylosing spondylitis. TCRdb processed the 5' RACE reads anew with MiXCR; each CDR3 protein has one entry. The table shows around 340,000 distinct CDR3 sequences, with around 15% occurring only once. Specimen: blood, either unsorted or a sorted T cell fraction (not recorded which). Receptors originate from a male donor with ankylosing spondylitis or in good health (not recorded which). CDR3s include the opening cysteine and the closing phenylalanine or tryptophan. D genes are given only for firm matches. The size field is filled for only some rows; it gives once, few, many or a size class.

cdr3_aa	cdr3_nt	j_call	clone_size	v_call	d_call
CASSPDNGWTDTQYF	TGCGCCAGCAGCCCTGATAACGGGTGGACAGATACGCAGTATTTT	TRBJ2-3	few	TRBV5-1	-
CASSQEIASGVKTQYF	TGTGCCAGCAGCCAAGAAATAGCTAGCGGGGTAAAGACCCAGTACTTC	TRBJ2-5	few	TRBV3-1	TRBD2
CASSLGGMVQETQYF	TGTGCCAGCAGTTTGGGGGGTATGGTTCAAGAGACCCAGTACTTC	TRBJ2-5	-	TRBV27	-
CASSLGSMSDNTEAFF	TGTGCCAGCAGCTTGGGCAGTATGAGCGACAACACTGAAGCTTTCTTT	TRBJ1-1	-	TRBV5-5	-
CASSPRDDETQYF	TGCGCCAGCAGCCCCCGGGACGATGAGACCCAGTACTTC	TRBJ2-5	-	TRBV4-1	-
CASKGDRGLSEEKLFF	TGTGCCAGCAAGGGGGACAGGGGTCTAAGTGAAGAAAAACTGTTTTTT	TRBJ1-4	many	TRBV7-8	TRBD1
CSARDDRVYEQYF	TGCAGTGCTAGAGATGACCGCGTCTACGAGCAGTACTTC	TRBJ2-7	many	TRBV20-1	-
CASSQDAVGGELFF	TGTGCCAGCAGCCAAGACGCGGTAGGCGGGGAGCTGTTTTTT	TRBJ2-2	few	TRBV3-1	-
CASSLVPGLYGYTF	TGTGCCAGCAGCTTAGTGCCGGGACTCTATGGCTACACCTTC	TRBJ1-2	-	TRBV7-8	-
CASSRGGGGRNEQFF	TGTGCCAGTAGCAGGGGCGGGGGGGGACGGAATGAGCAGTTCTTC	TRBJ2-1	-	TRBV19	TRBD2
CSDKGASGNTIYF	TGCAGTGATAAAGGGGCTTCTGGAAACACCATATATTTT	TRBJ1-3	-	TRBV20-1	-
CASSLWTSGNTIYF	TGTGCCAGCAGCTTATGGACGTCTGGAAACACCATATATTTT	TRBJ1-3	-	TRBV7-2	-
CSAMGRDSYNEQFF	TGCAGTGCGATGGGGCGGGATTCCTACAATGAGCAGTTCTTC	TRBJ2-1	-	TRBV20-1	-
CASSLRSVMTEAFF	TGCGCCAGCAGCCTCAGGTCGGTGATGACTGAAGCTTTCTTT	TRBJ1-1	-	TRBV4-1	-
CASSQDVDTQYF	TGTGCCAGCAGCCAAGATGTCGATACGCAGTATTTT	TRBJ2-3	once	TRBV4-2	-
CSAKLALNEQFF	TGCAGTGCTAAACTAGCTCTGAATGAGCAGTTCTTC	TRBJ2-1	few	TRBV20-1	-
CASSSPGTSGGVRNEQFF	TGTGCCAGCAGTTCCCCCGGGACTAGCGGGGGGGTACGTAATGAGCAGTTCTTC	TRBJ2-1	-	TRBV6-5	TRBD2
CASSGGQGFWYGYTF	TGTGCCAGCAGTGGTGGACAGGGTTTTTGGTATGGCTACACCTTC	TRBJ1-2	few	TRBV25-1	TRBD1
CASSSRDTRRNEQFF	TGTGCCAGCAGTTCCCGGGACACCCGTCGGAATGAGCAGTTCTTC	TRBJ2-1	few	TRBV12-3/TRBV12-4	-
CASSSQGAPTEAFF	TGTGCCAGCAGTTCACAGGGGGCTCCAACTGAAGCTTTCTTT	TRBJ1-1	many	TRBV12-3/TRBV12-4	TRBD1
CASSFDFTDTQYF	TGTGCCAGCAGCTTTGACTTCACAGATACGCAGTATTTT	TRBJ2-3	-	TRBV5-6	-
CASSPHSNTEAFF	TGTGCCAGCAGTCCCCACTCGAACACTGAAGCTTTCTTT	TRBJ1-1	few	TRBV12-3/TRBV12-4	-
CASSPGEGGTGANVLTF	TGTGCCAGCAGTCCCGGAGAGGGTGGGACTGGGGCCAACGTCCTGACTTTC	TRBJ2-6	-	TRBV28	-
CASSQGKTGEAFF	TGTGCCAGCAGCCAGGGCAAGACAGGGGAAGCTTTCTTT	TRBJ1-1	few	TRBV3-1	TRBD1
CASSFGAPEAKNIQYF	TGTGCCAGCAGTTTTGGGGCCCCAGAGGCCAAAAACATTCAGTACTTC	TRBJ2-4	few	TRBV28	-
CSARRSGNNQPQHF	TGCAGTGCTCGAAGATCAGGGAACAATCAGCCCCAGCATTTT	TRBJ1-5	few	TRBV20-1	-
CAWSVLLARNTGELFF	TGTGCCTGGAGTGTGTTGCTAGCGCGGAACACCGGGGAGCTGTTTTTT	TRBJ2-2	-	TRBV30	-
CASSFIRTGEKGGHNEQFF	TGTGCCAGCAGCTTCATCCGGACAGGGGAAAAGGGGGGACACAATGAGCAGTTCTTC	TRBJ2-1	-	TRBV11-2	TRBD1
CATDMREQYF	TGTGCCACGGATATGCGGGAGCAGTACTTC	TRBJ2-7	-	TRBV21-1	-
CASSLGGGENTQYF	TGTGCCAGCAGCTTAGGCGGGGGGGAGAATACGCAGTATTTT	TRBJ2-3	-	TRBV7-9	TRBD2
CASSMGLAGVSSYNEQFF	TGTGCCAGTAGTATGGGGCTAGCGGGAGTGAGCTCCTACAATGAGCAGTTCTTC	TRBJ2-1	few	TRBV19	TRBD2
CAISWERTDTQYF	TGTGCCATCAGTTGGGAACGCACAGATACGCAGTATTTT	TRBJ2-3	-	TRBV10-3	-
CASSPPGTNSGYTF	TGCGCCAGCAGCCCACCCGGGACAAACAGTGGCTACACCTTC	TRBJ1-2	-	TRBV4-1	-
CASSRPGQYSGNTIYF	TGTGCCAGCAGCCGCCCGGGACAGTACTCTGGAAACACCATATATTTT	TRBJ1-3	-	TRBV3-1	TRBD1
CSARIQGAKETQYF	TGCAGTGCTAGAATACAGGGGGCCAAAGAGACCCAGTACTTC	TRBJ2-5	few	TRBV20-1	TRBD1
CASSLFQTNTEAFF	TGCGCCAGCAGCTTGTTCCAGACCAACACTGAAGCTTTCTTT	TRBJ1-1	-	TRBV5-1	-
CASSRDRGPF	TGTGCCAGCAGCAGGGACAGGGGGCCCTTC	TRBJ2-4	-	TRBV5-6	TRBD1
CASSFDAGIYNEQFF	TGTGCCAGCAGTTTCGACGCGGGGATATACAATGAGCAGTTCTTC	TRBJ2-1	-	TRBV12-3/TRBV12-4	-
CASSFTGQETQYF	TGCGCCAGCAGCTTCACAGGTCAAGAGACCCAGTACTTC	TRBJ2-5	many	TRBV5-1	-
CASSREGTATGELFF	TGTGCCAGCAGCCGGGAAGGGACAGCCACCGGGGAGCTGTTTTTT	TRBJ2-2	-	TRBV4-2	TRBD1
CASSRDTGKRDF	TGTGCCAGCAGCCGCGATACAGGGAAACGGGATTTT	TRBJ1-5	-	TRBV7-9	-
CASSLERGGATWADTQYF	TGTGCCAGCAGCTTAGAAAGGGGCGGGGCGACCTGGGCTGATACGCAGTATTTT	TRBJ2-3	-	TRBV13	-
CSVVRDSYEQYF	TGCAGCGTAGTCCGGGACAGCTACGAGCAGTACTTC	TRBJ2-7	-	TRBV29-1	TRBD1
CASSFQNSYEQYF	TGTGCCAGCAGCTTCCAGAACTCCTACGAGCAGTACTTC	TRBJ2-7	few	TRBV7-9	-
CASSSPSLHEQYF	TGTGCCAGCAGTTCGCCGTCCCTCCACGAGCAGTACTTC	TRBJ2-7	-	TRBV6-5	-
CASSLAGDSYNEQFF	TGCGCCAGCAGCTTGGCGGGGGACTCCTACAATGAGCAGTTCTTC	TRBJ2-1	few	TRBV5-1	-
CASSREEYEQYF	TGTGCCAGCAGCCGGGAGGAGTACGAGCAGTACTTC	TRBJ2-7	-	TRBV5-6	TRBD2